The subject of this entry is one TCR beta chain. Its antigen specificity is not known. There are no base qualities to consult, and no much larger clone falls within one base. The immunoSEQ Assay, a bias-controlled multiplex PCR, was used to amplify TCRbeta CDR3 regions from genomic DNA. The original pipeline was this. The number of nucleated cells in each sample was estimated by amplification of reference gene primers within the assay. Sequence reads were collapsed and filtered to measure the absolute abundance of every unique TCRbeta CDR3 rearrangement. For each sample, productive Simpson clonality was calculated by taking the square root of Simpson's diversity index across productive rearrangements. Held by TCRdb, this immuneACCESS table contains in-frame sequences only and omits some clones. Under half of the omission traces to an unresolved V gene where checked; the cause of the rest is unknown. D and trimming were read from the DNA, whereas the V and J calls and clone size are those reported in that table. The table for this sample lists about 220,000 clones; approximately 83% of them were counted only once. Of the sample, about 3.6% is held by the ten largest clones.

The junction shows trimming of 1 base on V and 4 bases on J, and the gene matches do not reach 4 bases of it. The CDR1 and CDR2 encoded by the germline V gene (reference sequence) are LNHDA and SQIVND. The CDR3 runs 15 residues from the cysteine to the phenylalanine. Only CDR3 DNA remains: 45 bases, in frame from the first base. Participants in the prospective study were enrolled through a virtual design, were aged roughly 18 to 100 years, and lived in roughly 24 United States geographic areas. To assign participants to cohorts, the prospective study relied on clinical history that participants themselves reported in a screening survey and a study questionnaire. A participant counted as exposed if, within 2 weeks of entering the study, that participant had been in contact with someone who had a PCR-confirmed or clinician-diagnosed COVID-19 case. Mobile phlebotomists in the prospective study collected whole blood, serum and a nasopharyngeal or oropharyngeal swab from every participant. Over a roughly 2-month period, participants in the prospective study had the option of providing additional blood draws and questionnaires. Before DNA extraction, blood samples from the prospective study were shipped at room temperature or frozen.

This entry comes from a study of blood T cell repertoires in COVID-19 (dated by TCRdb to 2020 to 2022). Regarding the study in general: Collaborator samples came from the United States, Italy and Spain and covered acute and convalescent phases of COVID-19. The samples were drawn from the first 160 participants of the ongoing ImmuneRACE study and from under 1,500 subjects provided by 6 global collaborators. The prospective study material was composed of cDNA or gDNA derived from T cells, B-cell-depleted T cells, or PBMCs. The repertoires were made available in a free public database intended to serve as a resource for research on the immune response to SARS-CoV-2. Sample metadata almost always included a de-identified subject ID, COVID-19 status, age in years and sex. Deeply sampled blood TCRbeta repertoires from subjects exposed to, actively infected with, or recovered from COVID-19 were included in the dataset. Where available, HLA class I and class II types were taken from metadata supplied by the sample provider and were not determined by assay-based typing. The paper's findings and limits, for the study overall: The quantity of clinical and demographic metadata differed by source and by participant and was supplied without curation.

The rearrangement joined TRBV19 to TRBJ2-3, with 8 bases in between that match TRBD2. This clonotype was sampled from a middle-aged woman who had been exposed to COVID-19. The specimen was PBMCs or T cells enriched from blood (not recorded which). In nucleotide form, the sequence is TGTGCCAGTAGTATAGGTAGCGGGGTCTCAGATACGCAGTATTTT. Translated, it gives CASSIGSGVSDTQYF.